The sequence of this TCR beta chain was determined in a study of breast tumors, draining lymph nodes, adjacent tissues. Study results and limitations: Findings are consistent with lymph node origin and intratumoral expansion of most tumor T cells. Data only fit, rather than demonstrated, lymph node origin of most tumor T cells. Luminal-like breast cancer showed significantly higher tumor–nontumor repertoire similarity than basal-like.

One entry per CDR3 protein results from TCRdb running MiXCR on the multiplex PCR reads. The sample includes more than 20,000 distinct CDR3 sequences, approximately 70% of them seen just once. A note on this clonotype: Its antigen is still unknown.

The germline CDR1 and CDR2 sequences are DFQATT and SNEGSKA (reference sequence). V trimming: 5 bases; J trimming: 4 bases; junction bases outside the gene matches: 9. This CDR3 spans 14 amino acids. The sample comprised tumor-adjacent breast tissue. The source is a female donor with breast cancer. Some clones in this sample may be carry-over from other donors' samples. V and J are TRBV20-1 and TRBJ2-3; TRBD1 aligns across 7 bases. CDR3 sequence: CSASRLGGADTQYF. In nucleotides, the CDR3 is TGCAGTGCTTCCAGGTTAGGGGGCGCAGATACGCAGTATTTT.